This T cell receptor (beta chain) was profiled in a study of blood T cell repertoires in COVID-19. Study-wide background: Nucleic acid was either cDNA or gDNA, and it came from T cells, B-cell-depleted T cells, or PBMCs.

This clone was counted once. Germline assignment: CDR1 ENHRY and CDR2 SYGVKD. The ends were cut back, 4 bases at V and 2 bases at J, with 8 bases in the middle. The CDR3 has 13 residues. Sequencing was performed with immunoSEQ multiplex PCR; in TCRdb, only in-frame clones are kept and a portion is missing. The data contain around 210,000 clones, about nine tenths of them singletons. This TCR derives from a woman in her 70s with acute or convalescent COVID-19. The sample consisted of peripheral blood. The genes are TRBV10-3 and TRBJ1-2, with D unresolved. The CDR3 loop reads CAISARNNYGYTF. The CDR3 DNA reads TGTGCCATCAGTGCGCGAAACAACTATGGCTACACCTTC.